The present T cell receptor beta chain was sequenced within a study of tumor and adjacent non-tumor tissue in lung cancer. At the level of the study: The cohort had around eleven adenocarcinoma, a couple of squamous cell and 1 small cell patients. Aged roughly 30 to 85 years, patients included 10 men and 5 women with stage I to III disease. Study-wide points: Compared with tumor, normal lung showed significantly lower TCR diversity. Tumor TCR diversity, when higher, was linked to shorter survival.

CDR1 MNHEY and CDR2 SVGAGI come from the germline V gene. This CDR3 has 12 amino acids. The template was RNA from unsorted bulk tissue. A modified ARM-PCR protocol with three rounds of nested PCR amplified TCRbeta. MiXCR was run by TCRdb on the multiplex PCR reads, yielding one entry per CDR3 protein. Of under 150,000 distinct CDR3 sequences in the sample, approximately 66% were seen once. Worth noting for this clonotype: Its antigen is unknown.

The sequencing sample was made of lung tumor tissue. This clonotype originated in a man between 60 and 70 years old with small cell lung cancer. The chain recombines TRBV6-5 with TRBJ2-7; the D gene is possibly TRBD2 (5 bases). The CDR3 reads CASRSIGSEQYF. As DNA, the CDR3 is TGTGCTAGCCGTAGCATAGGGAGTGAGCAGTACTTC.